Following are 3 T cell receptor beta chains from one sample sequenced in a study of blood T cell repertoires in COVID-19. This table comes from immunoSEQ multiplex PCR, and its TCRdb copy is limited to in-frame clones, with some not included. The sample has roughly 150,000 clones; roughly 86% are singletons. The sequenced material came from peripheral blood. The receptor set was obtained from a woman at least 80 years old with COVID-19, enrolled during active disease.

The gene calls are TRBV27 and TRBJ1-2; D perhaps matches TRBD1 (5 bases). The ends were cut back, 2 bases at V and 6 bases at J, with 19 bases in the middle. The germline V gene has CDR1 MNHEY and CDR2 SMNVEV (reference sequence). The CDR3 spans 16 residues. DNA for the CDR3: TGTGCCAGCAGTTTAACGGGGGGGGGACCCCCTAATGGCTACACCTTC. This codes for CASSLTGGGPPNGYTF.

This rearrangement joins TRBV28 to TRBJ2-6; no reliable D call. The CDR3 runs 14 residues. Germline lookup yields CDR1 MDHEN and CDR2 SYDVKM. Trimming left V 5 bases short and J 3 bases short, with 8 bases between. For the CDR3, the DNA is TGTGCCAGCAGTGGCCCTTTTGGGGCCAACGTCCTGACTTTC. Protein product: CASSGPFGANVLTF.

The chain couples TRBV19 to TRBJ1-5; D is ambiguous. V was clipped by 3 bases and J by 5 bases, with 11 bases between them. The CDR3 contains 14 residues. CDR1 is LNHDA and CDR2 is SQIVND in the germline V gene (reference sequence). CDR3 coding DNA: TGTGCCAGTAGTATCGATGGTAGAGATCAGCCCCAGCATTTT. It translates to CASSIDGRDQPQHF. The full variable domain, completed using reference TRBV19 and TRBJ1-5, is DGGITQSPKYLFRKEGQNVTLSCEQNLNHDAMYWYRQDPGQGLRLIYYSQIVNDFQKGDIAEGYSVSREKKESFPLTVTSAQKNPTAFYLCASSIDGRDQPQHFGDGTRLSIL.